This section outlines one TCR beta chain sequence together with its context. All enrollees were about 18 to 95 years old and from 20 to 25 US areas. Germline trimming cut 6 bases from V and 3 bases from J; bases unmatched to any gene: 6. Germline V lookup: CDR1 SGHRS, CDR2 YFSETQ. This CDR3 comprises 14 residues. This sample was taken from a study of blood T cell repertoires in COVID-19. As for the study in general: In each case, the material was cDNA or gDNA derived from T cells, B-cell-depleted T cells, or PBMCs.

TCRdb's copy holds only in-frame clones and misses some; the assay was immunoSEQ multiplex PCR. Here the sample spans some 250,000 clones, approximately 83% being singletons. The sample comprised PBMCs or T cells enriched from blood (not recorded which). The sequence derives from a woman aged 45 to 65 who had recovered from COVID-19. V usage is TRBV5-1 and J usage is TRBJ2-1; 7 bases fit TRBD2. DNA of the CDR3: TGCGCCAGCAATTCGGGGGAGGGCTACAATGAGCAGTTCTTC. Translated: CASNSGEGYNEQFF.